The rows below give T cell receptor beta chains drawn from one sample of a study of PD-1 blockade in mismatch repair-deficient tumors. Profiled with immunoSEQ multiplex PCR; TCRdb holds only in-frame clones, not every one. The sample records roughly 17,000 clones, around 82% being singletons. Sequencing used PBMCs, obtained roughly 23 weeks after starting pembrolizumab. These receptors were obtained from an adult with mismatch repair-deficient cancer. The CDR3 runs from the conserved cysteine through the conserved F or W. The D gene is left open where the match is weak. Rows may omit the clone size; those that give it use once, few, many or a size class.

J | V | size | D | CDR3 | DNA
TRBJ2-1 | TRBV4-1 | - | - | CASSQAPSLAGSYNEQFF | TGCGCCAGCAGCCAAGCGCCTAGCCTGGCCGGCTCCTACAATGAGCAGTTCTTC
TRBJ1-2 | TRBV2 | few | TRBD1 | CASKGDRGSRGYTF | TGTGCCAGCAAAGGGGACAGGGGGTCGAGAGGCTACACCTTC
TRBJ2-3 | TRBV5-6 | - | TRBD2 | CASGTKREGTDTQYF | TGTGCCAGCGGAACCAAGCGGGAGGGCACAGATACGCAGTATTTT
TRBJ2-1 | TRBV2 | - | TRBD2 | CASIGTSGSGEQFF | TGTGCCAGCATTGGGACTAGCGGGAGCGGTGAGCAGTTCTTC
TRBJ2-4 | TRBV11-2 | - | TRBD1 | CASSFVGQIAKNIQYF | TGTGCCAGCAGCTTCGTGGGACAGATAGCCAAAAACATTCAGTACTTC
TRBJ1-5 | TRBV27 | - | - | CASSLVGQGVEPQHF | TGTGCCAGCAGTTTAGTTGGGCAGGGTGTAGAGCCCCAGCATTTT
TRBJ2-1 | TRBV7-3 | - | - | CASSPAGSNNEQFF | TGTGCCAGCAGCCCCGCAGGTTCCAACAATGAGCAGTTCTTC
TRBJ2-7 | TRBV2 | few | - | CASSGATKSPGAEQYF | TGTGCCAGCAGTGGGGCCACCAAGTCCCCAGGGGCCGAGCAGTACTTC
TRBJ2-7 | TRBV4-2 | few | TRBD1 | CASSQGAGQGYEQYF | TGTGCCAGCAGCCAAGGGGCGGGACAGGGCTACGAGCAGTACTTC
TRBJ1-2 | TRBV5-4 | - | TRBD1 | CASSFRTGGGYGYTF | TGTGCCAGCAGCTTCCGGACAGGGGGCGGGTATGGCTACACCTTC
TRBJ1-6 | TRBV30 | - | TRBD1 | CAWKPTGGTYNSPLHF | TGTGCCTGGAAACCGACAGGGGGGACCTATAATTCACCCCTCCACTTT
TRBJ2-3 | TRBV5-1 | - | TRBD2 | CASSSSGSTDTQYF | TGCGCCAGCAGTTCTAGCGGGAGCACAGATACGCAGTATTTT
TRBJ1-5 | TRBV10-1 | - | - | CASPWGTLRNQPQHF | TGCGCCAGCCCTTGGGGGACACTTCGCAATCAGCCCCAGCATTTT
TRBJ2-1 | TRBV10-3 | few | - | CAISESMGSAYNEQFF | TGTGCCATCAGTGAGTCGATGGGGAGCGCCTACAATGAGCAGTTCTTC
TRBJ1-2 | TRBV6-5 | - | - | CASSPGGLFYGYTF | TGTGCCAGCAGTCCCGGAGGCCTCTTCTATGGCTACACCTTC
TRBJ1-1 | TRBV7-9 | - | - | CASSGQGSSGGEAFF | TGTGCCAGCAGCGGGCAGGGCTCCTCCGGGGGTGAAGCTTTCTTT
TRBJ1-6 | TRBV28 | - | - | CASNSYYSPLHF | TGTGCCAGCAATTCATACTATTCACCCCTCCACTTT
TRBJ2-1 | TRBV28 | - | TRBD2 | CASSDVGGRVNEQFF | TGTGCCAGCAGCGATGTAGGCGGGAGGGTCAATGAGCAGTTCTTC
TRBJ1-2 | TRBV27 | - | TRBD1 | CASSPHRQGFGYTF | TGTGCCAGCAGTCCCCACCGACAGGGGTTCGGCTACACCTTC
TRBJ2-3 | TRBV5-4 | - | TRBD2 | CASSPSGRGGEDTQYF | TGTGCCAGCAGCCCTAGTGGTCGGGGAGGGGAAGATACGCAGTATTTT
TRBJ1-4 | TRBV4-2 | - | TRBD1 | CASSPGTANEKLFF | TGTGCCAGCAGTCCCGGGACAGCTAATGAAAAACTGTTTTTT
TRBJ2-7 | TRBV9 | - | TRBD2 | CASSVGLAGGSPLYEQYF | TGTGCCAGCAGCGTAGGGCTAGCGGGAGGGTCCCCCCTCTACGAGCAGTACTTC
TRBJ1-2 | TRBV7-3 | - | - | CASSLRSLDGYTF | TGTGCCAGCAGCTTAAGGAGTCTGGATGGCTACACCTTC
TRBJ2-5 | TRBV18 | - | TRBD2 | CASSGTSAGGKTQYF | TGTGCCAGCTCAGGAACTAGCGCGGGCGGCAAGACCCAGTACTTC
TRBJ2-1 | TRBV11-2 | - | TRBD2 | CASSYRPTSGTDEQFF | TGTGCCAGCAGCTACCGTCCGACTAGCGGGACTGATGAGCAGTTCTTC
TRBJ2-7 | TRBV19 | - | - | CASSVGGYYEQYF | TGTGCCAGTAGTGTCGGCGGGTACTACGAGCAGTACTTC
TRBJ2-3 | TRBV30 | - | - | CAWSPIGTSTDTQYF | TGTGCCTGGAGTCCTATCGGGACTAGCACAGATACGCAGTATTTT
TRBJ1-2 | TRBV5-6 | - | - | CASSLSPVYGYTF | TGTGCCAGCAGCTTGTCACCGGTATATGGCTACACCTTC
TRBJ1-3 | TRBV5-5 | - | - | CASSFTGQGTGNTIYF | TGTGCCAGCAGCTTCACAGGACAAGGTACTGGAAACACCATATATTTT
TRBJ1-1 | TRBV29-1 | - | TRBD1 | CSIMKDRYTEAFF | TGCAGCATAATGAAGGACAGGTACACTGAAGCTTTCTTT
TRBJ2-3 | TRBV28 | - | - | CASIPPGSDTQYF | TGTGCCAGCATCCCCCCGGGTTCAGATACGCAGTATTTT
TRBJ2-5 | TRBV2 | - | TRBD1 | CASRDRDGETQYF | TGTGCCAGCAGGGACAGGGATGGGGAGACCCAGTACTTC
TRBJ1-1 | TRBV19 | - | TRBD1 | CASGQATEAFF | TGTGCCAGTGGACAGGCCACTGAAGCTTTCTTT
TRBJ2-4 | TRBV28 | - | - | CASSLFVGGRDKNIQYF | TGTGCCAGCAGTTTATTTGTGGGAGGTAGGGACAAAAACATTCAGTACTTC
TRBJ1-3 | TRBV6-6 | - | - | CASSLPQDSGGNTIYF | TGTGCCAGCAGCCTTCCCCAGGACAGTGGTGGAAACACCATATATTTT
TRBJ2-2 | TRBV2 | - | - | CASSEGQFNTGELFF | TGTGCCAGCAGTGAAGGCCAGTTTAACACCGGGGAGCTGTTTTTT
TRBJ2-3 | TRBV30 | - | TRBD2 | CAWSFRTSGFTDTQYF | TGTGCCTGGAGTTTTAGGACTAGCGGATTCACAGATACGCAGTATTTT
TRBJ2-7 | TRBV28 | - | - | CASSFPLVNRGYEQYF | TGTGCCAGCAGTTTCCCCCTGGTTAATCGGGGCTACGAGCAGTACTTC
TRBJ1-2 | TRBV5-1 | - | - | CASSRKSLRLCCYGYTF | TGCGCCAGCAGCCGCAAATCACTCCGGTTGTGTTGCTATGGCTACACCTTC
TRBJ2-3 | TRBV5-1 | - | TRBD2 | CASSLTSGGVTDTQYF | TGCGCCAGCAGCCTAACTAGCGGGGGGGTCACAGATACGCAGTATTTT
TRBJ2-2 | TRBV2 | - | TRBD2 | CASSLAGGTTGELFF | TGTGCCAGCAGCTTAGCGGGAGGAACCACCGGGGAGCTGTTTTTT
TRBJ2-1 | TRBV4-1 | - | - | CASSQEVDNEQFF | TGCGCCAGCAGCCAAGAAGTAGACAATGAGCAGTTCTTC
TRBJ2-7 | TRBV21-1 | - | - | CASSKEGSGDAYEQYF | TGTGCCAGCAGCAAAGAAGGTAGCGGGGATGCCTACGAGCAGTACTTC
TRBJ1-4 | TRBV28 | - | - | CASRREFFATNEKLFF | TGTGCCAGCAGGAGGGAGTTCTTCGCAACTAATGAAAAACTGTTTTTT
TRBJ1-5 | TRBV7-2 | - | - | CASSLGPVNQPQHF | TGTGCCAGCAGCTTAGGTCCAGTAAATCAGCCCCAGCATTTT
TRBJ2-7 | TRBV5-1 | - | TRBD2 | CASSSMSGGYEQYF | TGCGCCAGCAGCTCGATGAGCGGGGGCTACGAGCAGTACTTC
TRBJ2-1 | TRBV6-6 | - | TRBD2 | CASSYSGLAGEEQFF | TGTGCCAGCAGTTACTCGGGACTAGCGGGAGAGGAGCAGTTCTTC
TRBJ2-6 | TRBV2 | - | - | CASSAGGSGANVLTF | TGTGCCAGCAGTGCTGGCGGTTCTGGGGCCAACGTCCTGACTTTC
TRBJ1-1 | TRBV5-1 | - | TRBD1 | CASSPGTGRTEAFF | TGCGCCAGCAGTCCCGGGACAGGGAGGACTGAAGCTTTCTTT
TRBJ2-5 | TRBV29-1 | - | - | CSVGLGSGTQYF | TGCAGCGTTGGACTCGGGAGTGGGACCCAGTACTTC